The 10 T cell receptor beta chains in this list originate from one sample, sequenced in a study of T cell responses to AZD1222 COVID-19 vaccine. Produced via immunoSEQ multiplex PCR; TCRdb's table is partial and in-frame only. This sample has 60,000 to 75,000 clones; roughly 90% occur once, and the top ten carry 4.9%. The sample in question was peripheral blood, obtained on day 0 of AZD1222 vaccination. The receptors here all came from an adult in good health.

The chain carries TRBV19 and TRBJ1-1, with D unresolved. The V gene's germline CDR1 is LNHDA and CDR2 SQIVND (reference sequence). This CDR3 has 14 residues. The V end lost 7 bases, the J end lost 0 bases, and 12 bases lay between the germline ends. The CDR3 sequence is CASNLDSLNTEAFF. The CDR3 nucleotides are TGTGCCAGTAATCTTGATAGCTTGAACACTGAAGCTTTCTTT.

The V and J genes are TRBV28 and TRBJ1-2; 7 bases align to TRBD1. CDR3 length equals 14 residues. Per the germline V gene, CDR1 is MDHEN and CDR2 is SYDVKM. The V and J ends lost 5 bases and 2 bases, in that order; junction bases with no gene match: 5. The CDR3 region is CASSVMGQNYGYTF. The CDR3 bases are TGTGCCAGCAGTGTAATGGGACAGAACTATGGCTACACCTTC.

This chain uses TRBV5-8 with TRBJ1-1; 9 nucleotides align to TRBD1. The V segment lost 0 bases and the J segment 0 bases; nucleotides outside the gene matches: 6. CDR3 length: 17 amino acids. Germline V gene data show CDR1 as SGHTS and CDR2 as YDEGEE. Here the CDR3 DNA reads TGTGCCAGCAGCTTGGGGACAGGGGCGGTGATGAACACTGAAGCTTTCTTT. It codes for CASSLGTGAVMNTEAFF.

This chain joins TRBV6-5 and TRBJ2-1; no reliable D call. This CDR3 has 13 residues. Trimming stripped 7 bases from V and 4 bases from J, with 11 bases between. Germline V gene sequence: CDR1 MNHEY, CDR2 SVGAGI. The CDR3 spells CASKGPSYNEQFF. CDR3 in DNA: TGTGCCAGCAAGGGCCCCTCATACAATGAGCAGTTCTTC.

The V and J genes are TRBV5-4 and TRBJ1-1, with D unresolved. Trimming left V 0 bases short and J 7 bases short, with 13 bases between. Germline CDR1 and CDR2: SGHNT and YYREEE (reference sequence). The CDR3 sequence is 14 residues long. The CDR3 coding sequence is TGTGCCAGCAGCTTGGTTGGCAGGCTGAATGAAGCTTTCTTT. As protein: CASSLVGRLNEAFF.

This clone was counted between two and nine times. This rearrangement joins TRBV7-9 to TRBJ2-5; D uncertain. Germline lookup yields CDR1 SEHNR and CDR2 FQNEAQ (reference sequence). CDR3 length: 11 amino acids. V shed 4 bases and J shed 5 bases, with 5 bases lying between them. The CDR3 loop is CASSSQETQYF. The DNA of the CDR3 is TGTGCCAGCAGCTCGCAGGAGACCCAGTACTTC.

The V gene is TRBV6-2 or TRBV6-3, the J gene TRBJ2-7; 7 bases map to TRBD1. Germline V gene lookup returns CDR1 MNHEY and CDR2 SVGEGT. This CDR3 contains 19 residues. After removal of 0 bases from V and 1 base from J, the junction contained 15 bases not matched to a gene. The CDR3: CASSYSLNPGQRVSYEQYF. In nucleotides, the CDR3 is TGTGCCAGCAGTTACTCCCTAAACCCGGGACAGAGGGTATCCTACGAGCAGTACTTC.

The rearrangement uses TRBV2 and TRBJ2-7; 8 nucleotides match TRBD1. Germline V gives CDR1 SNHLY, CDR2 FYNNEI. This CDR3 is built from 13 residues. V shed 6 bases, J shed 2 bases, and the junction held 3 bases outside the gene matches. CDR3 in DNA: TGTGCCAGCAGCGGACAGGGTACCTACGAGCAGTACTTC. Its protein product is CASSGQGTYEQYF.

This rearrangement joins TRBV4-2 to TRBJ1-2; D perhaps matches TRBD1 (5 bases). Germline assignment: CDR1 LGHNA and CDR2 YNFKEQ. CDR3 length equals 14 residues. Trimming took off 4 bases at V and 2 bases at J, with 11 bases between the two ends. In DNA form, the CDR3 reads TGTGCCAGCAGCCGAGGTGGGGGAAACTATGGCTACACCTTC. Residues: CASSRGGGNYGYTF.

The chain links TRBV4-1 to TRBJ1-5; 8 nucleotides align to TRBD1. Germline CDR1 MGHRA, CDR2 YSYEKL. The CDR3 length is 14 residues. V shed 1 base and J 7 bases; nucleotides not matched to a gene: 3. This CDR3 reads CASSQGQGAQPQHF. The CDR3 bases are TGCGCCAGCAGCCAAGGGCAGGGGGCCCAGCCCCAGCATTTT.